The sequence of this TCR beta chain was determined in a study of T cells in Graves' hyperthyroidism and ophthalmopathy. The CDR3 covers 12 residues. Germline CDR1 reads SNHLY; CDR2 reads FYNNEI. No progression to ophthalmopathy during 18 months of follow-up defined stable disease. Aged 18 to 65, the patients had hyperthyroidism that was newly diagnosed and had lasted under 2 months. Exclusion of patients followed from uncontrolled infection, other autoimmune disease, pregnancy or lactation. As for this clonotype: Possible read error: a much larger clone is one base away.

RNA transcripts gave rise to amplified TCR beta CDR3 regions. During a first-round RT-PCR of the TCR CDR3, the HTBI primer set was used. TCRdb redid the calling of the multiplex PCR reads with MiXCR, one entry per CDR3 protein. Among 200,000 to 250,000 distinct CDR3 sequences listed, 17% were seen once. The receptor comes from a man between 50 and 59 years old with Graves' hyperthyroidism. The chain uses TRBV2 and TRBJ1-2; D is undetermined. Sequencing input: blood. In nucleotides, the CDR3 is TGTGTCAGCAGTGAGGGCAACTATGGCTACACCTTC. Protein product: CVSSEGNYGYTF.